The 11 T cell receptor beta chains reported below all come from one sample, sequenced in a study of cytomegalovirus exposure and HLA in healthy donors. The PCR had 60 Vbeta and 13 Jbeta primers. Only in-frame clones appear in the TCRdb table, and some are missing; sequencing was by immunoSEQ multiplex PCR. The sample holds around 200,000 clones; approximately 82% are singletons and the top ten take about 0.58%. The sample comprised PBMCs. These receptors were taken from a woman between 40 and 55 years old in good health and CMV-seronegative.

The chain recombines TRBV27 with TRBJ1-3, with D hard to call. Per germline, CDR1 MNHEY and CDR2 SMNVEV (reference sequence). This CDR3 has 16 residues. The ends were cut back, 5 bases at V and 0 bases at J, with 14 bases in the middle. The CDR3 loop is CASSPRTGSSGNTIYF. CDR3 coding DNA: TGTGCCAGCAGTCCGCGGACGGGGAGCTCTGGAAACACCATATATTTT.

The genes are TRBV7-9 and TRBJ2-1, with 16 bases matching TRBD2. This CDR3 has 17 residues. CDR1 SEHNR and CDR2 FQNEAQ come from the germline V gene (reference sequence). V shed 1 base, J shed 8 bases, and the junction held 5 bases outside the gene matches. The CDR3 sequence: CASSLDGTSGGAYEQFF. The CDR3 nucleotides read TGTGCCAGCAGCTTAGATGGGACTAGCGGGGGGGCATATGAGCAGTTCTTC.

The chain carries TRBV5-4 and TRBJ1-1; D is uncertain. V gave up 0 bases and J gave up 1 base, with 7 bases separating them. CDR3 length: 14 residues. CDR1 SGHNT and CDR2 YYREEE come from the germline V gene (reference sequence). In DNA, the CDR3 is TGTGCCAGCAGCTTGGCACAGCCGAACACTGAAGCTTTCTTT. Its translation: CASSLAQPNTEAFF.

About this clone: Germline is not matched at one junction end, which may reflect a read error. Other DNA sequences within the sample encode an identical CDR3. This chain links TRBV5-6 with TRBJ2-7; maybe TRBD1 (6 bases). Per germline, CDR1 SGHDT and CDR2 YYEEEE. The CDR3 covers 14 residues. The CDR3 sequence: CASSLGGKSYEQYF. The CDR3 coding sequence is TGTGCCAGCAGCTTAGGGGGTAAGTCCTACGAGCAGTATTTC.

CDR3 coding DNA: TGCGCCAGCCGAAGGGACAGGGAGTCTGGGGCCAACGTCCTGACTTTC. Translation: CASRRDRESGANVLTF. The chain is built from TRBV5-1 and TRBJ2-6; 9 bases match TRBD1. CDR1 is SGHRS and CDR2 is YFSETQ in the germline V gene. The CDR3 consists of 16 residues. The junction had 6 bases not matched to a gene; V was cut back by 7 bases and J by 1 base.

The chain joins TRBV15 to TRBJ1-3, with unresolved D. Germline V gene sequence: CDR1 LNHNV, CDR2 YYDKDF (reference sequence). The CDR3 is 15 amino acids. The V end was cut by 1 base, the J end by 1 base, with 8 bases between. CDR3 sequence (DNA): TGTGCCACCAGCAGAGGGGCCGGATCTGGAAACACCATATATTTT. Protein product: CATSRGAGSGNTIYF.

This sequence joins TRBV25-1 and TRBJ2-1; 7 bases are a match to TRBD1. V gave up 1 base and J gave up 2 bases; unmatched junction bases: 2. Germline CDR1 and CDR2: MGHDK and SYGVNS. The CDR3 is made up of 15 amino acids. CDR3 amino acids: CASSEFGTAYNEQFF. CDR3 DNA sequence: TGTGCCAGCAGTGAATTTGGGACAGCCTACAATGAGCAGTTCTTC.

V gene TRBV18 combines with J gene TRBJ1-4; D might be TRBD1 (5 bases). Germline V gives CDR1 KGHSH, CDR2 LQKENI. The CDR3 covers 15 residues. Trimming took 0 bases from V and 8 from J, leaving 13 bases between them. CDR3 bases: TGTGCCAGCTCACCACCGCCAGGGTTTAAAGAAAAACTGTTTTTT. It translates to CASSPPPGFKEKLFF.

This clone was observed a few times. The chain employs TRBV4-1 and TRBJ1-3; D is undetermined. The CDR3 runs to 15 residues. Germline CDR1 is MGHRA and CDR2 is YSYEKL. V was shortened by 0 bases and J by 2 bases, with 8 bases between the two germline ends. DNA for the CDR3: TGCGCCAGCAGCCAAGATAGTACAGCTGGAAACACCATATATTTT. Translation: CASSQDSTAGNTIYF.

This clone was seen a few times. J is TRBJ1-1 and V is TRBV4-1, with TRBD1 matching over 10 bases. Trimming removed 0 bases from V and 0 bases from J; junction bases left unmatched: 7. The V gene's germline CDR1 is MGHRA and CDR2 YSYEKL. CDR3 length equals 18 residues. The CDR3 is CASSQDRTGGFMNTEAFF. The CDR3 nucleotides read TGCGCCAGCAGCCAAGACAGGACAGGGGGATTCATGAACACTGAAGCTTTCTTT.

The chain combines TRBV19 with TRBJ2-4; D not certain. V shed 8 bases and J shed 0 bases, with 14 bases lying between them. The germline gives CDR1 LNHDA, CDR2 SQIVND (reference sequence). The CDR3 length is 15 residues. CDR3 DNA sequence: TGTGCCAGTCCCTGGGCCCCCCTAGCCAAAAACATTCAGTACTTC. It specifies CASPWAPLAKNIQYF.